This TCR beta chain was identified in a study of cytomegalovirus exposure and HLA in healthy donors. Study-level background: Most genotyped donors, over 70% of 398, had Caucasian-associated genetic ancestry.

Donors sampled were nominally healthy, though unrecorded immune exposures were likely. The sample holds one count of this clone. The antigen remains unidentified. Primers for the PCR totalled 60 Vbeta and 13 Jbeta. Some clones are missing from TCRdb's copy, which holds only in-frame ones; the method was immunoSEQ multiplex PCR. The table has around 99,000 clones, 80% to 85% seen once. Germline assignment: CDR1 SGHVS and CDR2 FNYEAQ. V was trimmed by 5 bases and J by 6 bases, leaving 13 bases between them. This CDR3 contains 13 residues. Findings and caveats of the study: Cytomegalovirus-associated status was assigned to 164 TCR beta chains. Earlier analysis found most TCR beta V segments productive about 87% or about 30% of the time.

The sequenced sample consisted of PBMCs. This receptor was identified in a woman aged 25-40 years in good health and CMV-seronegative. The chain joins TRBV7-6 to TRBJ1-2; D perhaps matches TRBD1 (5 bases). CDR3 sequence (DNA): TGTGCCAGCAGCACCCCTGGCAGGGATGGCTACACCTTC. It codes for CASSTPGRDGYTF.